This TCR beta chain was observed in a study of graft-versus-host responses after intestinal transplantation. As for the study in general: Tacrolimus plus steroids were given to all recipients for roughly three years, preceded by anti-thymocyte globulin induction.

Using immunoSEQ multiplex PCR, the repertoire was profiled, and TCRdb retains in-frame clones only, with some absent. The repertoire holds 80,000 to 100,000 clones, with roughly 90% as singletons. The study's findings and limits: Detected in recipient marrow were GvH clones, some of which were first observed in ileum or blood. Graft-donor T cell macrochimerism in patients accompanied high graft-versus-host to host-versus-graft clonal ratios in allografts.

The CDR3 sequence is 14 residues long. Between the trimmed V and J ends, which lost 5 bases and 4 bases, there was a span of 15 bases. CDR1 SGHNT and CDR2 YENEEA come from the germline V gene. As regards this clone: Its antigen is not known.

This chain links TRBV11-3 with TRBJ2-7, with a possible D match to TRBD2 (6 bases). Here the sequenced sample was unstimulated CD4+ T cells sorted from spleen or lymph node cells, taken before intestinal transplant. The sequence was obtained from a human donor who received an intestinal transplant. CDR3 sequence (DNA): TGTGCCAGCAGCCCAGGCTCGGGACTGTACGAGCAGTACTTC. Its protein is CASSPGSGLYEQYF.